This T cell receptor (beta chain) derives from a study of T cells expressing NK-cell markers. Study as a whole: Beta-chain profiling covered CD3+CD56+NKG2C+, CD3+CD56+NKG2C- and CD3+CD56-NKG2C+ sorted subsets.

Synthesis of TCR beta cDNA relied on 5'RACE template switching carrying UMIs. For each CDR3 protein, TCRdb gives one entry from its re-call of the 5' RACE reads, without DNA. Its table lists 450,000 to 600,000 distinct CDR3 sequences. This CDR3 region has 13 residues. CDR1 is SQVTM and CDR2 is ANQGSEA in the germline V gene. Sequencing was performed on blood T cells: a sorted CD56 or NKG2C T cell subset, CD4+ or CD8+ T cells, or bulk PBMC T cells (not recorded which). The origin of this receptor is a young man in good health. This chain uses TRBV29-1 with TRBJ2-6; TCRdb calls TRBD1, which cannot be checked without DNA. CDR3 sequence reads: CSVGQAGANVLTF. The full variable domain, with the rest looked up from reference TRBV29-1 and TRBJ2-6, is SAVISQKPSRDICQRGTSLTIQCQVDSQVTMMFWYRQQPGQSLTLIATANQGSEATYESGFVIDKFPISRPNLTFSTLTVSNMSPEDSSIYLCSVGQAGANVLTFGAGSRLTVL.